Below, 23 T cell receptor beta chains from the same sample are listed, as sequenced in a study of blood T cell repertoires in COVID-19. Here immunoSEQ multiplex PCR was the method, and the copy in TCRdb shows in-frame clones only, minus some. The top ten hold approximately 4% of the sample, which has 150,000 or so clones, roughly 90% seen once. The sample consisted of peripheral blood. The source is a woman in her seventies with acute or convalescent COVID-19.

The chain couples TRBV4-2 to TRBJ2-2, with 13 bases identical to TRBD2. The junction had 14 bases not matched to a gene; V was cut back by 0 bases and J by 4 bases. Germline CDR1 LGHNA, CDR2 YNFKEQ. This CDR3 spans 21 amino acids. CDR3 in DNA: TGTGCCAGCAGCCAAGATCGCCGGACTAGCGGGAGTACCCCCTTCACCGGGGAGCTGTTTTTT. Translation: CASSQDRRTSGSTPFTGELFF.

The CDR3 nucleotides are TGTGCCAGCAGCCAGGGCGTACAACACCAAGAGACCCAGTACTTC. Protein: CASSQGVQHQETQYF. The chain uses TRBV7-9 and TRBJ2-5; a weak D match, TRBD1 (5 bases). The CDR3 is 15 amino acids. Germline loops: CDR1 SEHNR, CDR2 FQNEAQ (reference sequence). Trimming took 5 bases from V and 0 from J, leaving 13 bases between them.

This chain connects TRBV7-9 to TRBJ1-1; maybe TRBD1 (6 bases). The CDR3 totals 15 residues. V was pared by 0 bases and J by 11 bases, with 19 bases between. The germline V gene encodes CDR1 SEHNR and CDR2 FQNEAQ (reference sequence). DNA for the CDR3: TGTGCCAGCAGCTTAGCTCGGGACATACAGGGTCTGGCTTTCTTT. Protein: CASSLARDIQGLAFF.

The rearrangement links TRBV3-1 (or the pseudogene TRBV3-2) to TRBJ1-5; 9 bases are a match to TRBD1. Germline CDR1 reads LGHDT; CDR2 reads YNNKEL (reference sequence). The CDR3 sequence is 16 residues long. V gave up 1 base and J gave up 6 bases; unmatched junction bases: 7. CDR3 bases: TGTGCCAGCAGCCAAGGACCGGGACAGGGCGGTCAGCCCCAGCATTTT. This translates into CASSQGPGQGGQPQHF.

The chain employs TRBV10-3 and TRBJ1-2, with 10 positions matching TRBD1. Germline trimming cut 9 bases from V and 5 bases from J; bases unmatched to any gene: 6. This CDR3 has 13 amino acids. Germline V lookup: CDR1 ENHRY, CDR2 SYGVKD. CDR3 sequence (DNA): TGTGCCATGGGCCGGGACAGGGGATATGGCTACACCTTC. It yields the protein CAMGRDRGYGYTF.

The rearrangement links TRBV5-5 to TRBJ1-6; TRBD1 matches 7 bases. V shed 3 bases and J 7 bases; nucleotides not matched to a gene: 4. Germline V gene data show CDR1 as SGHKS and CDR2 as YYEKEE (reference sequence). The length of the CDR3 is 14 residues. The CDR3 DNA is TGTGCCAGCAGCTCCACAGGGGTAAATTCACCCCTCCACTTT. It specifies CASSSTGVNSPLHF.

The chain couples TRBV6-5 to TRBJ2-1; the match to TRBD2 covers 10 bases. V trimming: 6 bases; J trimming: 6 bases; junction bases outside the gene matches: 5. CDR3 size: 14 residues. CDR1 and CDR2 (germline): MNHEY, SVGAGI. The CDR3 reads CASRSSGSFNEQFF. In nucleotides, the CDR3 is TGTGCCAGCAGATCTAGCGGGAGTTTCAATGAGCAGTTCTTC.

The chain joins TRBV2 to TRBJ1-1; D is unresolved. V shed 1 base and J shed 10 bases, with 13 bases lying between them. The CDR3 sequence is 13 residues long. The germline gives CDR1 SNHLY, CDR2 FYNNEI. The CDR3 loop reads CASSEGLTAVAFF. CDR3 DNA: TGTGCCAGCAGTGAAGGACTCACGGCCGTAGCTTTCTTT.

This chain joins TRBV6-2 or TRBV6-3 and TRBJ2-1; no clear D. This CDR3 contains 14 residues. Germline CDR1 is MNHEY and CDR2 is SVGEGT. V lost 2 bases, J lost 9 bases, and 14 bases lay in between. The CDR3 protein is CASSYPQGGSEQFF. The DNA for the CDR3 is TGTGCCAGCAGTTACCCCCAAGGCGGATCTGAGCAGTTCTTC.

The chain is built from TRBV23-1 and TRBJ2-1, with 12 bases aligning to TRBD2. TRBV23-1 counts as an open reading frame of uncertain function. Trimming at V came to 1 base and at J to 0 bases, leaving 13 bases not matched to a gene. This CDR3 region has 21 residues. This chain's CDR3 is CASSQYRLAGGPVSSYNEQFF. The CDR3 coding sequence is TGCGCCAGCAGTCAATACCGGCTAGCGGGGGGGCCGGTAAGCTCCTACAATGAGCAGTTCTTC.

This clone came up once. The chain has TRBV30 and TRBJ1-5, with a possible D match to TRBD1 (6 bases). V shed 0 bases and J shed 2 bases, with 11 bases lying between them. The CDR3 is 15 residues long. Looked up from germline, CDR1 is GTSNPN and CDR2 is SVGIG (reference sequence). The CDR3 DNA reads TGTGCCTGGAGTGTAGCAGGGGATGGCAATCAGCCCCAGCATTTT. Translating it yields CAWSVAGDGNQPQHF.

The chain uses TRBV7-2 and TRBJ1-6; perhaps TRBD1 as D (5 bases). Per germline, CDR1 SGHTA and CDR2 FQGNSA. This CDR3 region has 15 residues. V lost 1 base and J 10 bases, leaving 14 bases between the germline ends. The CDR3 DNA is TGTGCCAGCAGCTTAGGTTCCAGGGCGGGGTCACCCCTCCACTTT. Translated, it gives CASSLGSRAGSPLHF. Using reference TRBV7-2 and TRBJ1-6 for the parts outside the CDR3, the full variable domain is GAGVSQSPSNKVTEKGKDVELRCDPISGHTALYWYRQSLGQGLEFLIYFQGNSAPDKSGLPSDRFSAERTGGSVSTLTIQRTQQEDSAVYLCASSLGSRAGSPLHFGNGTRLTVT.

The chain has TRBV19 and TRBJ1-5; D uncertain. Deletions cut 3 bases from V and 0 bases from J, with 15 bases between. Germline V gene sequence: CDR1 LNHDA, CDR2 SQIVND (reference sequence). The CDR3 covers 17 residues. The CDR3 here is CASSISLGGYSNQPQHF. The CDR3 DNA reads TGTGCCAGTAGTATTTCCCTCGGTGGTTATAGCAATCAGCCCCAGCATTTT.

The chain couples TRBV19 to TRBJ1-5; the match to TRBD1 covers 7 bases. V lost 3 bases, J lost 1 base, and 12 bases stayed unmatched. The CDR3 spans 18 residues. Germline-derived CDR1 and CDR2 are LNHDA and SQIVND (reference sequence). CDR3 DNA sequence: TGTGCCAGTAGTATGTTTGCCGGAGGGGGCATGAGCAATCAGCCCCAGCATTTT. This translates into CASSMFAGGGMSNQPQHF.

This clone was seen a single time. This chain joins TRBV10-3 and TRBJ1-1; 8 bases agree with TRBD1. V lost 6 bases to trimming and J lost 3 bases; unmatched junction nucleotides: 6. Germline CDR1 and CDR2: ENHRY and SYGVKD. CDR3 length equals 14 residues. The CDR3 DNA follows: TGTGCCATCAGGGGGACAGGCGGGGACACTGAAGCTTTCTTT. It yields the protein CAIRGTGGDTEAFF.

This clone has more than one count but fewer than ten. The chain employs TRBV5-1 and TRBJ1-3; tentatively, D is TRBD1 (5 bases). Trimming cost V 0 bases and J 1 base, with 14 bases left between them. Germline V gene lookup returns CDR1 SGHRS and CDR2 YFSETQ. This CDR3 has 17 residues. CDR3 sequence reads: CASSLAGQGASGNTIYF. The CDR3 DNA reads TGCGCCAGCAGCTTGGCCGGGCAGGGTGCATCTGGAAACACCATATATTTT.

This chain connects TRBV23-1 to TRBJ1-5; D unclear. TRBV23-1 is known as an ORF, though its function is uncertain. The germline V and J ends were trimmed by 4 bases and 4 bases, with 17 bases remaining between them. There are 16 residues in the CDR3. This CDR3 reads CASSRRQQSHNQPQHF. The CDR3 DNA is TGCGCCAGCAGTCGCAGGCAGCAATCGCATAATCAGCCCCAGCATTTT.

The V call is TRBV6-5, the J call TRBJ1-2; D may be TRBD1 (6 bases). This CDR3 has 13 residues. Germline values: CDR1 MNHEY, CDR2 SVGAGI. V was pared by 5 bases and J by 6 bases, with 13 bases between. The CDR3 spells CASSQQGLDGYTF. The CDR3 coding sequence is TGTGCCAGCAGTCAACAGGGTCTGGATGGCTACACCTTC.

The chain recombines TRBV5-4 with TRBJ1-1; possibly TRBD1 for D (6 bases). Germline V CDR1 and CDR2: SGHNT, YYREEE (reference sequence). This CDR3 comprises 17 residues. V shed 1 base and J shed 1 base, with 17 bases lying between them. The CDR3 coding sequence is TGTGCCAGCAGCTTGACATTTACCTTACAGGGGAACACTGAAGCTTTCTTT. This translates into CASSLTFTLQGNTEAFF.

J is TRBJ2-3 and V is TRBV24-1; 8 bases line up with TRBD1. With V trimmed by 0 bases and J by 6 bases, 7 bases remained unmatched. Germline-derived CDR1 and CDR2 are KGHDR and SFDVKD. This CDR3 has 16 residues. CDR3 sequence reads: CATSDLLGQDRDTQYF. Written as DNA, the CDR3 is TGTGCCACCAGTGATTTGCTGGGACAGGACAGGGATACGCAGTATTTT.

This chain links TRBV28 with TRBJ2-2; TRBD2 matches 7 bases. The V and J ends lost 5 bases and 5 bases, in that order; junction bases with no gene match: 17. Germline assignment: CDR1 MDHEN and CDR2 SYDVKM. This CDR3 spans 18 amino acids. CDR3: CASSIGYASGTGTGELFF. The CDR3 nucleotides read TGTGCCAGCAGTATCGGATACGCTAGCGGAACGGGTACCGGGGAGCTGTTTTTT.

This clone was counted a few times. V and J are TRBV7-2 and TRBJ1-5, with unresolved D. This CDR3 is built from 12 residues. Germline loops: CDR1 SGHTA, CDR2 FQGNSA. Deletions cut 5 bases from V and 7 bases from J, with 9 bases between. The CDR3 region is CASSPYGQPQHF. As DNA, the CDR3 is TGTGCCAGCAGCCCATACGGGCAGCCCCAGCATTTT.

V usage is TRBV28 and J usage is TRBJ1-5; TRBD1 matches 8 bases. V shed 5 bases, J shed 2 bases, and the junction held 5 bases outside the gene matches. This CDR3 has 15 amino acids. Germline loops: CDR1 MDHEN, CDR2 SYDVKM. CDR3 sequence (DNA): TGTGCCAGCAGTCCAAACAGGGGGGGCAATCAGCCCCAGCATTTT. Protein: CASSPNRGGNQPQHF.